This paragraph reports one T cell receptor (beta chain). The antigen is undetermined. Assay used: immunoSEQ multiplex PCR; TCRdb lists only in-frame clones, some missing. Counted here are fewer than 150,000 clones, 80% to 90% occurring once; the ten biggest clones make up roughly a tenth. V was shortened by 6 bases and J by 4 bases, with 26 bases between the two germline ends. The CDR3 length is 18 residues. Germline-derived CDR1 and CDR2 are LNHDA and SQIVND (reference sequence). This sample was included in a study of T cell responses to AZD1222 COVID-19 vaccine. Findings of the study overall: Repertoire sampling occurred only after the peak T cell response. Increased Spike-specific TCR breadth and depth were observed after two AZD1222 doses.

This chain links TRBV19 with TRBJ2-3; D is possibly TRBD1 or TRBD2 (6 bases each). The specimen was peripheral blood, collected 28 days after the second AZD1222 dose. The sequence derives from an adult who received the AZD1222 COVID-19 vaccine. This CDR3 reads CASSIGQALMRGADTQYF. The DNA of the CDR3 is TGTGCCAGTAGCATCGGGCAGGCCTTAATGAGGGGGGCAGATACGCAGTATTTT. The full variable domain, completed using reference TRBV19 and TRBJ2-3, is DGGITQSPKYLFRKEGQNVTLSCEQNLNHDAMYWYRQDPGQGLRLIYYSQIVNDFQKGDIAEGYSVSREKKESFPLTVTSAQKNPTAFYLCASSIGQALMRGADTQYFGPGTRLTVL.